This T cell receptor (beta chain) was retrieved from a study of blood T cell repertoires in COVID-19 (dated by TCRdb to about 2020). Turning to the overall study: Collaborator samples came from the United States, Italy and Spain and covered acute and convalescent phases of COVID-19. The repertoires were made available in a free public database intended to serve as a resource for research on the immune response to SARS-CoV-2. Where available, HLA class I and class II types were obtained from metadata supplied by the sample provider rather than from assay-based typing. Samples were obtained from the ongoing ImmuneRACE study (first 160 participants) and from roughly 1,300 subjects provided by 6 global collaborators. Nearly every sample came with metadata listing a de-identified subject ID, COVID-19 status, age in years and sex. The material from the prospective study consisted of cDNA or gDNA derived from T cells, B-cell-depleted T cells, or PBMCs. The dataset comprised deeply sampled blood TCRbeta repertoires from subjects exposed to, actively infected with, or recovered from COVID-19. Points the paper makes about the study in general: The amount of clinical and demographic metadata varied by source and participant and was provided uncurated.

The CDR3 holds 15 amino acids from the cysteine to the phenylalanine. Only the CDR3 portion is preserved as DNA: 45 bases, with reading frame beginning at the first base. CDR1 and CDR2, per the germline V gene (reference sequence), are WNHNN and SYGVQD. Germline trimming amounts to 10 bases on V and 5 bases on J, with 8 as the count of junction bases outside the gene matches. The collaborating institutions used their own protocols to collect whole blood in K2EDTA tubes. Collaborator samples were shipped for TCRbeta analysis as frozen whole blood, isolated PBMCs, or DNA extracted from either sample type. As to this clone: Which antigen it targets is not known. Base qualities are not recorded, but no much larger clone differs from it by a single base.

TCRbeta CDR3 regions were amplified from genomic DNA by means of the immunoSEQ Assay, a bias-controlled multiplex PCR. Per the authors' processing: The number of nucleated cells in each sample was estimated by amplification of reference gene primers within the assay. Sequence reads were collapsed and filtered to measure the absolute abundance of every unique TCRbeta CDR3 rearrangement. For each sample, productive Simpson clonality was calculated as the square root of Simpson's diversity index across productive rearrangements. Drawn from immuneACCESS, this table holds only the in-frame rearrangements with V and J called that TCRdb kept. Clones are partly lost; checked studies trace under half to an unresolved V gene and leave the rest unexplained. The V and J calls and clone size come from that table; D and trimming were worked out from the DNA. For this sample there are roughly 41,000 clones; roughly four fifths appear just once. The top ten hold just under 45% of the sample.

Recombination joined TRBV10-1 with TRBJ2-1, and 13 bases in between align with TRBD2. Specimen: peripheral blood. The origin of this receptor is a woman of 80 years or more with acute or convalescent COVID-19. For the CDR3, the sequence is CATTTSGGANNEQFF. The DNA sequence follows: TGCGCCACTACTACTAGCGGGGGGGCTAACAATGAGCAGTTCTTC.